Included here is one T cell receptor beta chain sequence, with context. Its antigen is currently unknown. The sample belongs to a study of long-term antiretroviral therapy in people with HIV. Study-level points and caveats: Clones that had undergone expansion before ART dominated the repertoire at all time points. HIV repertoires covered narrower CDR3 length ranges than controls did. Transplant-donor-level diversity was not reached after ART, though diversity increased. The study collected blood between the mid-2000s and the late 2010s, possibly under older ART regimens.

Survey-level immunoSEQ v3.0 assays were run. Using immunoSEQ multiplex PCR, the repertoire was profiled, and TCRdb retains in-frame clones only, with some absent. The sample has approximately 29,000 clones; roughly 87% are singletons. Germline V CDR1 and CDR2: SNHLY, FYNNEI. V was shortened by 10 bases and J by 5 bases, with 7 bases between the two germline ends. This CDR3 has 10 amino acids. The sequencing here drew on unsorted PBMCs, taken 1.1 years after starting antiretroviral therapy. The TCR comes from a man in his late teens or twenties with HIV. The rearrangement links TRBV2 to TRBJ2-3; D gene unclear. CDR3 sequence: CAIPGDTQYF. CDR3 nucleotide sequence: TGTGCCATCCCAGGAGATACGCAGTATTTT. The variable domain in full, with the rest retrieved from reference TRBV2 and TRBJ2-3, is EPEVTQTPSHQVTQMGQEVILRCVPISNHLYFYWYRQILGQKVEFLVSFYNNEISEKSEIFDDQFSVERPDGSNFTLKIRSTKLEDSAMYFCAIPGDTQYFGPGTRLTVL.